These T cell receptor beta chains were read from a single sample in a study of PD-1 blockade in classical Hodgkin lymphoma. Sequenced by immunoSEQ multiplex PCR; TCRdb stores in-frame clones only, minus some. The sample has over 13,000 clones; roughly three quarters are singletons. Sequences were derived from peripheral blood mononuclear cells (PBMCs), sampled before the second cycle of nivolumab. The receptors come from a human donor with classical Hodgkin lymphoma. Each CDR3 is given with its conserved first and last residue. D genes are given only for firm matches. Rows may omit the clone size; those that give it use once, few, many or a size class.

clone size,D gene,V gene,J gene,CDR3 protein,CDR3 DNA
-,TRBD1,TRBV5-1,TRBJ1-4,CASSLLGTGTEKLFF,TGCGCCAGCAGCTTACTCGGGACAGGGACCGAAAAACTGTTTTTT
-,-,TRBV18,TRBJ2-2,CASSPKTVGELFF,TGTGCCAGCTCACCAAAAACGGTCGGGGAGCTGTTTTTT
few,-,TRBV19,TRBJ2-7,CASSIWVGNPYEQYF,TGTGCCAGTAGTATATGGGTAGGGAACCCCTACGAGCAGTACTTC
-,-,TRBV27,TRBJ2-7,CASSVREGPYEQYF,TGTGCCAGCAGTGTTCGGGAAGGACCCTACGAGCAGTACTTC
-,-,TRBV11-2,TRBJ2-7,CASSFSARTSYEQYF,TGTGCCAGCAGCTTCTCGGCTCGCACATCTTACGAGCAGTACTTC
-,-,TRBV5-1,TRBJ2-6,CASKQVPGANVLTF,TGCGCCAGCAAACAGGTCCCTGGGGCCAACGTCCTGACTTTC
-,-,TRBV6-5,TRBJ2-1,CASSYDRRKQFF,TGTGCCAGCAGTTACGACAGAAGAAAGCAGTTCTTC
-,-,TRBV5-1,TRBJ2-2,CASSLTGSNTGELFF,TGCGCCAGCAGCTTGACGGGGTCGAACACCGGGGAGCTGTTTTTT
few,TRBD1,TRBV19,TRBJ1-5,CASSILGQGSNQPQHF,TGTGCCAGTAGTATACTGGGACAGGGTAGCAATCAGCCCCAGCATTTT
-,TRBD1,TRBV7-9,TRBJ2-2,CASSLQGAVTGELFF,TGTGCCAGCAGCTTACAGGGGGCGGTAACAGGGGAGCTGTTTTTT
medium-sized,-,TRBV5-1,TRBJ1-5,CASSLEGDRPQHF,TGCGCCAGCAGCTTGGAAGGGGATCGACCCCAGCATTTT
-,TRBD1,TRBV7-2,TRBJ2-7,CASSTGQGVYEQYF,TGTGCCAGCAGCACCGGACAGGGAGTGTACGAGCAGTACTTC
-,TRBD1,TRBV4-1,TRBJ1-5,CASSHLLTGARQPQHF,TGCGCCAGCAGCCACCTTTTAACAGGGGCAAGGCAGCCCCAGCATTTT
-,-,TRBV7-9,TRBJ2-7,CASSFELGEQYF,TGTGCCAGCAGCTTCGAGCTAGGCGAGCAGTACTTC
-,-,TRBV4-3,TRBJ2-7,CASSQDLGIYEQYF,TGCGCCAGCAGCCAAGATCTGGGGATCTACGAGCAGTACTTC
-,-,TRBV29-1,TRBJ2-5,CSVDGVWETQYF,TGCAGCGTTGATGGGGTTTGGGAGACCCAGTACTTC
medium-sized,TRBD2,TRBV5-1,TRBJ2-1,CASSFRSGAQGEQFF,TGCGCCAGCAGCTTCCGTAGCGGGGCTCAAGGTGAGCAGTTCTTC
-,-,TRBV2,TRBJ1-2,CASRLDRTNYGYTF,TGTGCCAGCAGGCTAGACAGAACAAACTATGGCTACACCTTC
-,-,TRBV6-5,TRBJ1-1,CASEGLNAEAFF,TGTGCCAGCGAGGGGCTGAACGCTGAAGCTTTCTTT
-,-,TRBV6-5,TRBJ2-3,CASSYSSLSSDTQYF,TGTGCCAGCAGTTACTCGAGTCTAAGTTCAGATACGCAGTATTTT
once,-,TRBV6-1,TRBJ1-6,CASSEVRKLNSPLHF,TGTGCCAGCAGTGAAGTAAGAAAGCTTAATTCACCCCTCCACTTT
-,-,TRBV15,TRBJ1-4,CATSRDLLRGEKLFF,TGTGCCACCAGCAGAGATCTCTTGAGAGGTGAAAAACTGTTTTTT
-,-,TRBV18,TRBJ1-4,CASSRQSAGAGEKLFF,TGTGCCAGCTCACGACAGAGTGCAGGGGCAGGGGAAAAACTGTTTTTT
once,-,TRBV28,TRBJ1-6,CASSLTAGTLNYNSPLHF,TGTGCCAGCAGTTTGACCGCCGGGACACTAAACTATAATTCACCCCTCCACTTT
-,TRBD1,TRBV5-4,TRBJ1-2,CASSWLDRGDYGYTF,TGTGCCAGCAGCTGGCTTGACAGGGGGGATTATGGCTACACCTTC
-,TRBD2,TRBV7-2,TRBJ2-7,CASSLLGLASSYEQYF,TGTGCCAGCAGCTTATTGGGACTAGCGAGCTCCTACGAGCAGTACTTC
-,-,TRBV11-2,TRBJ1-2,CASSLDSRTPFDGYTF,TGTGCCAGCAGCTTAGATTCCAGGACTCCTTTCGATGGCTACACCTTC
-,TRBD1,TRBV18,TRBJ1-1,CASSRQGTNTEAFF,TGTGCCAGCTCACGACAGGGAACCAACACTGAAGCTTTCTTT
-,TRBD1,TRBV5-4,TRBJ1-3,CASSTRTGRGNTIYF,TGTGCCAGCAGCACGCGGACAGGGCGTGGAAACACCATATATTTT
-,-,TRBV27,TRBJ2-7,CASSLFGQETYEQYF,TGTGCCAGCAGTTTATTCGGTCAGGAGACCTACGAGCAGTACTTC